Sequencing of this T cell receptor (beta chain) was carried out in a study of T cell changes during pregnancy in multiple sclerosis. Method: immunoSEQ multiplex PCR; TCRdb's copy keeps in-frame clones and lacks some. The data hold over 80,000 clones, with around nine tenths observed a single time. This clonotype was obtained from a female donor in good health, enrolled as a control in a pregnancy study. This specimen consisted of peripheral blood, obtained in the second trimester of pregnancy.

The CDR3 region has the DNA TGTGCCTGGACTAGCAGCGTCACCGGGGAGCTGTTTTTT. Translation gives CAWTSSVTGELFF. The V gene is TRBV30, the J gene TRBJ2-2; D is perhaps TRBD2 (5 bases). The CDR3 has 13 amino acids. V was shortened by 4 bases and J by 4 bases, with 10 bases between the two germline ends. Per germline, CDR1 GTSNPN and CDR2 SVGIG (reference sequence). The variable domain in full, completed from reference TRBV30 and TRBJ2-2, reads SQTIHQWPATLVQPVGSPLSLECTVEGTSNPNLYWYRQAAGRGLQLLFYSVGIGQISSEVPQNLSASRPQDRQFILSSKKLLLSDSGFYLCAWTSSVTGELFFGEGSRLTVL.